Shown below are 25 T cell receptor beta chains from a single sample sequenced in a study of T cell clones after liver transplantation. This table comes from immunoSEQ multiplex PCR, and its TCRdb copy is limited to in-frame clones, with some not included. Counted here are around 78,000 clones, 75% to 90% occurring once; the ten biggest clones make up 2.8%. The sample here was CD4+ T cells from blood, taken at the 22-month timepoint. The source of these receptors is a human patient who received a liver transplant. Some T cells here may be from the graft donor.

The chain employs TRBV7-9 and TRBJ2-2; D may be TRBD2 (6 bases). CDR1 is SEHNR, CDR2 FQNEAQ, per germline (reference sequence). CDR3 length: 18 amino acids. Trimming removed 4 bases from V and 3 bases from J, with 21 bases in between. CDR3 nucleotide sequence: TGTGCCAGCAGCTCGAAGGCTGGGGGGAGTAGCTACACCGGGGAGCTGTTTTTT. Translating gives CASSSKAGGSSYTGELFF.

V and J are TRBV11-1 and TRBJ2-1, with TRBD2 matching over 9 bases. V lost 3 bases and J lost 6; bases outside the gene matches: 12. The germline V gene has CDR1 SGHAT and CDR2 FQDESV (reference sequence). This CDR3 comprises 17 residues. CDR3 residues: CASSFISGTSLLNEQFF. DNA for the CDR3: TGTGCCAGCAGCTTTATATCCGGGACTAGCTTACTCAATGAGCAGTTCTTC.

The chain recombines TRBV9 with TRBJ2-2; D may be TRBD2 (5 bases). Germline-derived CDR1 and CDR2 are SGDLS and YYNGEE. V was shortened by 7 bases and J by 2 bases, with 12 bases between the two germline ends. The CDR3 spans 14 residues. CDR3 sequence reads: CASDRGRNTGELFF. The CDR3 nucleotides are TGTGCCAGCGATCGCGGGCGAAACACCGGGGAGCTGTTTTTT. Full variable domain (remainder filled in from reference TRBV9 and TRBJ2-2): DSGVTQTPKHLITATGQRVTLRCSPRSGDLSVYWYQQSLDQGLQFLIQYYNGEERAKGNILERFSAQQFPDLHSELNLSSLELGDSALYFCASDRGRNTGELFFGEGSRLTVL.

The CDR3 coding sequence is TGTGCCAGCAGTGCGGGACAGGGGGCTAGAAACACCATATATTTT. The encoded protein is CASSAGQGARNTIYF. The chain links TRBV2 to TRBJ1-3; 12 bases line up with TRBD1. Germline trimming cut 4 bases from V and 5 bases from J; bases unmatched to any gene: 3. CDR1 is SNHLY and CDR2 is FYNNEI in the germline V gene. This CDR3 is built from 15 residues.

This CDR3 reads CASSLGPGSTYNEQFF. CDR3 DNA sequence: TGTGCCAGCAGCTTAGGTCCCGGGAGCACCTACAATGAGCAGTTCTTC. This rearrangement joins TRBV11-3 to TRBJ2-1; TRBD2 might be the D (6 bases). In germline, CDR1 is SGHNT, CDR2 YENEEA. This CDR3 contains 16 residues. The V gene lost 1 base and the J gene lost 2 bases, with 12 bases spanning the gap. Based on the CDR3 plus reference TRBV11-3 and TRBJ2-1, the full variable domain is EAGVVQSPRYKIIEKKQPVAFWCNPISGHNTLYWYLQNLGQGPELLIRYENEEAVDDSQLPKDRFSAERLKGVDSTLKIQPAELGDSAVYLCASSLGPGSTYNEQFFGPGTRLTVL.

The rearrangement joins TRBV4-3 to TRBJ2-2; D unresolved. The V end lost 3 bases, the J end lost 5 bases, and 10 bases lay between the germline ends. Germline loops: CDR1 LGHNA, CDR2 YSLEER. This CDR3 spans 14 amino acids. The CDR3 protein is CASSHLGGTGELFF. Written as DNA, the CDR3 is TGCGCCAGCAGCCATCTCGGTGGGACCGGGGAGCTGTTTTTT.

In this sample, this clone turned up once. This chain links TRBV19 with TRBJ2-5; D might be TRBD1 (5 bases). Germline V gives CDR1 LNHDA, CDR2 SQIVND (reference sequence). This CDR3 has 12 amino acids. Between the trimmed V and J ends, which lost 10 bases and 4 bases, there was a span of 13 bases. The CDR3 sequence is CATRREGETQYF. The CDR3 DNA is TGTGCCACCCGCAGGGAAGGAGAGACCCAGTACTTC.

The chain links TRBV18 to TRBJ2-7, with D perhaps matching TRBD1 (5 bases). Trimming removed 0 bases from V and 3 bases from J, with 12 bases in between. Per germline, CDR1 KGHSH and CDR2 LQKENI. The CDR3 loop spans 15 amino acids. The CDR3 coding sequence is TGTGCCAGCTCACCACCTTCAAAGGGGATCTACGAGCAGTACTTC. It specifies CASSPPSKGIYEQYF.

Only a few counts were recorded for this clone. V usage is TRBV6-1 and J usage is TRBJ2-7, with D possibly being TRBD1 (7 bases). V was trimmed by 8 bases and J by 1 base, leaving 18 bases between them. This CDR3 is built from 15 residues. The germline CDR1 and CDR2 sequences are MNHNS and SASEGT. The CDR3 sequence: CASELSRGDSYEQYF. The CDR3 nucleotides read TGTGCCAGCGAGCTGTCCAGGGGGGATTCCTACGAGCAGTACTTC.

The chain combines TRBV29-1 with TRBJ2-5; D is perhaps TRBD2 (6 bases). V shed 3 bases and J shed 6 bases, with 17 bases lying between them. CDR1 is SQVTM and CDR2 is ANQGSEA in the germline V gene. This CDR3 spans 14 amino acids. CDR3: CSVDAGLGGKTQYF. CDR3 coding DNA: TGCAGCGTTGATGCGGGGTTGGGCGGGAAGACCCAGTACTTC.

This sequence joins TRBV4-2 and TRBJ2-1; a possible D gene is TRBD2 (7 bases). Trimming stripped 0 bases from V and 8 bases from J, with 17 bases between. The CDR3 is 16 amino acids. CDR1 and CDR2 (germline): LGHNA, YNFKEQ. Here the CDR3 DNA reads TGTGCCAGCAGCCAAGATTTGGCGGGGGCGGTCTATGAGCAGTTCTTC. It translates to CASSQDLAGAVYEQFF.

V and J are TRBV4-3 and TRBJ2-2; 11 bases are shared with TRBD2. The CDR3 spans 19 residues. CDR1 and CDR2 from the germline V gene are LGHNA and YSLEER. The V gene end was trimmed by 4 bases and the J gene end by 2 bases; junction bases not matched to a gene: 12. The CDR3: CASSRASGGRWGNTGELFF. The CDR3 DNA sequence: TGCGCCAGCAGCCGAGCTAGCGGGGGGCGATGGGGCAACACCGGGGAGCTGTTTTTT.

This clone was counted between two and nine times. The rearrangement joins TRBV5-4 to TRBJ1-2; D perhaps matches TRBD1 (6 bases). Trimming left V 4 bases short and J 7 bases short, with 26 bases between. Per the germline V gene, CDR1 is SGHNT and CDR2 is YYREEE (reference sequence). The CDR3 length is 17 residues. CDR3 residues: CASSPDILTGRMGGYTF. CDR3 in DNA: TGTGCCAGCAGCCCGGATATCCTTACAGGGAGGATGGGTGGCTACACCTTC.

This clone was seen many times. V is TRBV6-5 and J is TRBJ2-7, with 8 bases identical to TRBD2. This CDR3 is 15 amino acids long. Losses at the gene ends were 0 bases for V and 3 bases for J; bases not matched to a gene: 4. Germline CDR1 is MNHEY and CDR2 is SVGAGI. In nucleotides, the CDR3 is TGTGCCAGCAGTTACTCGACTAGCGCTAGCTACGAGCAGTACTTC. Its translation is CASSYSTSASYEQYF.

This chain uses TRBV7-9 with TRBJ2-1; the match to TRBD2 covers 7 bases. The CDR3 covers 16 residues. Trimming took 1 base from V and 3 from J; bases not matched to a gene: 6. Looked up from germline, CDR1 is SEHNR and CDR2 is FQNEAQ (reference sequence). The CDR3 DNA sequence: TGTGCCAGCAGCTTAGGGACTAGGACTAACTACAATGAGCAGTTCTTC. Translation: CASSLGTRTNYNEQFF.

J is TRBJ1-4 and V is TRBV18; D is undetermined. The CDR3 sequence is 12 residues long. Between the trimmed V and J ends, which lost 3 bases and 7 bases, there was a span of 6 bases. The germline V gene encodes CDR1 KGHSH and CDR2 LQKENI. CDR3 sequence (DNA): TGTGCCAGCTCACCCCGGCTTGAAAAACTGTTTTTT. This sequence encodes CASSPRLEKLFF.

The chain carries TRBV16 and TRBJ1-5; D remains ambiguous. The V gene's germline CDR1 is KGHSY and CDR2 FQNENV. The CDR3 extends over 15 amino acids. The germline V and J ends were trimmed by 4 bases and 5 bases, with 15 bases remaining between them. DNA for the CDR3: TGTGCCAGCAGCCTACAGAATAGAAATTATCAGCCCCAGCATTTT. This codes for CASSLQNRNYQPQHF.

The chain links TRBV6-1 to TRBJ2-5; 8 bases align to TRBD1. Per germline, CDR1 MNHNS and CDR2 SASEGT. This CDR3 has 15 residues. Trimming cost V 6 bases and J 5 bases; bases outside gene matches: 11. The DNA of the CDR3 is TGTGCCAGCAGGGACACGGACAGGGTGGGGGAGACCCAGTACTTC. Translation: CASRDTDRVGETQYF.

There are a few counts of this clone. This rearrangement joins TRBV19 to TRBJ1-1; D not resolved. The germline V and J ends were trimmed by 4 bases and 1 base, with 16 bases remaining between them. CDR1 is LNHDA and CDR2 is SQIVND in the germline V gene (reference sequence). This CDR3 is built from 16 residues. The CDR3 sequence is CASSTIGSPGNTEAFF. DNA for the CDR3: TGTGCCAGTAGTACTATTGGAAGTCCGGGGAACACTGAAGCTTTCTTT.

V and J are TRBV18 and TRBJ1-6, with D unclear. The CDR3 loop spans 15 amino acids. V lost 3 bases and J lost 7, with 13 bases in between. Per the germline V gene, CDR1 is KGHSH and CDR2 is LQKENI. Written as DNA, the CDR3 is TGTGCCAGCTCACCTCGGACGGACTCCAATTCACCCCTCCACTTT. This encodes CASSPRTDSNSPLHF.

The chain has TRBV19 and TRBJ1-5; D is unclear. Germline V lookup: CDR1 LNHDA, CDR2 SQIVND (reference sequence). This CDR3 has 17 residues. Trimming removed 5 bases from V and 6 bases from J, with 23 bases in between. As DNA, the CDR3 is TGTGCCAGTAGTCCTGAAGTTGGCAGGAGGTTGGGTCAGCCCCAGCATTTT. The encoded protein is CASSPEVGRRLGQPQHF.

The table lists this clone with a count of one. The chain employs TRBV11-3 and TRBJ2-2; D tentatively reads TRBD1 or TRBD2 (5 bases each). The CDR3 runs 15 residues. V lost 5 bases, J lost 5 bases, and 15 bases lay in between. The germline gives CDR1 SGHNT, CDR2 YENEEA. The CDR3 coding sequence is TGTGCCAGCAGCCCCCGTGGGACCGAGACCGGGGAGCTGTTTTTT. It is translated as CASSPRGTETGELFF.

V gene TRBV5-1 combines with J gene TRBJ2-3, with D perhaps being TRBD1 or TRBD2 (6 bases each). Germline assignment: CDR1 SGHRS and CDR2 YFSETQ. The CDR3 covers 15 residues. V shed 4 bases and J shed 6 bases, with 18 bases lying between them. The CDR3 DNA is TGCGCCAGCAGCCCTGTTTGGGGGGCGTCGGATACGCAGTATTTT. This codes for CASSPVWGASDTQYF.

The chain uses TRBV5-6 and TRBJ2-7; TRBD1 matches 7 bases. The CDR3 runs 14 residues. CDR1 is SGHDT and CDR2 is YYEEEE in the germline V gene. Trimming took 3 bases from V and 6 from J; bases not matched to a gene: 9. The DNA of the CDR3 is TGTGCCAGCAGCTCTACCGACAGGGACAGCGAGCAGTACTTC. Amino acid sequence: CASSSTDRDSEQYF. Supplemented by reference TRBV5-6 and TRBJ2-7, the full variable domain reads DAGVTQSPTHLIKTRGQQVTLRCSPKSGHDTVSWYQQALGQGPQFIFQYYEEEERQRGNFPDRFSGHQFPNYSSELNVNALLLGDSALYLCASSSTDRDSEQYFGPGTRLTVT.

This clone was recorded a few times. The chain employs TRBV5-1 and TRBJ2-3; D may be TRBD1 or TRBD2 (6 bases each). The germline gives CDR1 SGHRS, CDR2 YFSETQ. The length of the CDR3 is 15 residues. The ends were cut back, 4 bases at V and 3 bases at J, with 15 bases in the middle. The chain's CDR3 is CASSQRGAQTDTQYF. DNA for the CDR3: TGCGCCAGCAGCCAAAGGGGGGCCCAGACAGATACGCAGTATTTT.